The 17 T cell receptor beta chains below all came from one sample that was sequenced in a study of shared clonotypes between healthy human individuals. Naivety among CD8 cells was defined by CD45RO negativity and positive CCR7 selection, thereby excluding terminally differentiated effector memory CD45RA+ cells. Measured with immunoSEQ multiplex PCR; TCRdb has only the in-frame clones, and not every one. The data contain around 2,000,000 clones, about 95% of them singletons. The material sequenced was naive CD8+ T cells sorted from blood. The receptors stem from a man aged 18 to 30 in good health.

This sequence joins TRBV7-9 and TRBJ1-4; 11 nucleotides agree with TRBD1. Trimming cost V 0 bases and J 3 bases; bases outside gene matches: 3. Germline V CDR1 and CDR2: SEHNR, FQNEAQ (reference sequence). There are 17 residues in the CDR3. The chain's CDR3 is CASSLADRGPANEKLFF. DNA for the CDR3: TGTGCCAGCAGCTTAGCGGACAGGGGGCCTGCTAATGAAAAACTGTTTTTT.

The gene calls are TRBV6-1 and TRBJ2-3; no firm D call. V lost 0 bases and J lost 2, with 12 bases in between. CDR1 MNHNS and CDR2 SASEGT come from the germline V gene. CDR3 length equals 16 residues. The CDR3 region has the DNA TGTGCCAGCAGTGAAGCAATAGGACGATTCACAGATACGCAGTATTTT. This codes for CASSEAIGRFTDTQYF.

The genes are TRBV29-1 and TRBJ2-3; D is ambiguous. The CDR3 extends over 13 amino acids. V lost 2 bases and J lost 4, with 10 bases in between. Germline V gene data show CDR1 as SQVTM and CDR2 as ANQGSEA. For the CDR3, the DNA is TGCAGCGTTGAATCCGCGACGGCAGATACGCAGTATTTT. Translation gives CSVESATADTQYF.

The chain is built from TRBV7-9 and TRBJ2-7, with 9 bases identical to TRBD1. The CDR3 is 17 amino acids. Losses at the gene ends were 4 bases for V and 7 bases for J; bases not matched to a gene: 17. Germline V gene data show CDR1 as SEHNR and CDR2 as FQNEAQ (reference sequence). The CDR3 sequence is CASSSGGGQGLVREQYF. The CDR3 nucleotides read TGTGCCAGCAGCTCGGGGGGCGGACAGGGGCTTGTTCGGGAGCAGTACTTC.

This chain uses TRBV7-6 with TRBJ2-1, with 10 bases matching TRBD2. Germline values: CDR1 SGHVS, CDR2 FNYEAQ. J was trimmed by 6 bases and V by 1 base; bases with no gene match: 6. The CDR3 extends over 16 amino acids. This chain's CDR3 is CASSLGVAGGGNEQFF. In DNA form, the CDR3 reads TGTGCCAGCAGCTTAGGAGTAGCGGGGGGCGGCAATGAGCAGTTCTTC.

V gene TRBV2 combines with J gene TRBJ2-7; D is possibly TRBD2 (5 bases). This CDR3 is built from 13 residues. The germline gives CDR1 SNHLY, CDR2 FYNNEI. With 1 base removed from V and 11 bases from J, the gap between germline ends came to 15 bases. CDR3 in amino acids: CASSEVLGSEEYF. The CDR3, as DNA: TGTGCCAGCAGTGAAGTATTGGGGAGTGAGGAGTACTTC.

The count of this clone is one. The rearrangement links TRBV27 to TRBJ2-7, with 8 bases identical to TRBD1. Germline trimming cut 8 bases from V and 2 bases from J; bases unmatched to any gene: 14. The CDR3 length is 16 residues. Germline values: CDR1 MNHEY, CDR2 SMNVEV (reference sequence). The CDR3: CASFDPRTGPTYEQYF. CDR3 DNA: TGTGCCAGCTTTGACCCTCGGACAGGGCCAACCTACGAGCAGTACTTC.

The gene calls are TRBV27 and TRBJ2-3, with 15 bases lining up with TRBD2. The V gene end was trimmed by 4 bases and the J gene end by 3 bases; junction bases not matched to a gene: 5. The V gene's germline CDR1 is MNHEY and CDR2 SMNVEV (reference sequence). The CDR3 runs 17 residues. DNA for the CDR3: TGTGCCAGCAGTTCCTACGGACTAGCGGGAGGGACAGATACGCAGTATTTT. Its protein is CASSSYGLAGGTDTQYF.

V is TRBV7-6 and J is TRBJ1-4; D ambiguous. Germline V gene sequence: CDR1 SGHVS, CDR2 FNYEAQ. This CDR3 contains 14 residues. V was trimmed by 5 bases and J by 7 bases, leaving 14 bases between them. CDR3 protein: CASSGLIESEKLFF. Here the CDR3 DNA reads TGTGCCAGCAGCGGACTCATAGAGAGTGAAAAACTGTTTTTT.

The gene calls are TRBV7-2 and TRBJ1-5; 9 positions agree with TRBD1. The CDR3 has 14 residues. Germline CDR1 reads SGHTA; CDR2 reads FQGNSA. J gave up 6 bases and V 3 bases, and 3 bases lay outside the gene matches. CDR3 nucleotide sequence: TGTGCCAGCAGCTTCGGGACAGGGACTCAGCCCCAGCATTTT. It encodes CASSFGTGTQPQHF.

For this clone: Other DNA variants within this sample encode the same CDR3. The V and J genes are TRBV5-1 and TRBJ2-7; either TRBD1 or TRBD2 may supply D (5 bases each). Trimming shortened V by 0 bases and J by 1 base, and 11 bases separated the two germline ends. Germline V gene sequence: CDR1 SGHRS, CDR2 YFSETQ. The CDR3 has 15 residues. CDR3 residues: CASSLAGTGSYEQYF. The DNA for the CDR3 is TGCGCCAGCAGCTTGGCTGGGACCGGGTCCTACGAGCAGTACTTC.

The chain couples TRBV4-3 to TRBJ1-4; D gene unclear. Looked up from germline, CDR1 is LGHNA and CDR2 is YSLEER. Trimming removed 0 bases from V and 4 bases from J, with 12 bases in between. This CDR3 is 16 amino acids long. The CDR3 DNA sequence: TGCGCCAGCAGCCAAGATGACGTAATGGATAATGAAAAACTGTTTTTT. Protein: CASSQDDVMDNEKLFF.

The gene calls are TRBV6-1 and TRBJ1-1; D is unresolved. Germline V CDR1 and CDR2: MNHNS, SASEGT. This CDR3 region has 15 residues. V was clipped by 7 bases and J by 0 bases, with 15 bases between them. The CDR3 loop reads CASNTGVQMNTEAFF. The CDR3, as DNA: TGTGCCAGCAACACCGGGGTCCAAATGAACACTGAAGCTTTCTTT.

Here the CDR3 DNA reads TGCGCCAGCAGCCCGAATACCGGGACAAACTATGGCTACACCTTC. Its translation: CASSPNTGTNYGYTF. This sequence joins TRBV4-1 and TRBJ1-2; a possible D gene is TRBD1 (6 bases). Per the germline V gene, CDR1 is MGHRA and CDR2 is YSYEKL. The CDR3 is 15 residues long. Trimming removed 4 bases from V and 2 bases from J, with 14 bases in between.

J is TRBJ1-3 and V is TRBV7-9, with D tentatively TRBD1 (5 bases). Germline V gene sequence: CDR1 SEHNR, CDR2 FQNEAQ (reference sequence). Trimming removed 1 base from V and 0 bases from J, with 13 bases in between. The CDR3 is made up of 17 amino acids. This CDR3 is CASSLEDIFLSGNTIYF. The DNA for the CDR3 is TGTGCCAGCAGCTTAGAGGACATCTTCCTCTCTGGAAACACCATATATTTT.

This chain connects TRBV5-8 to TRBJ1-1; D is uncertain. Per germline, CDR1 SGHTS and CDR2 YDEGEE. The length of the CDR3 is 15 residues. The V gene lost 1 base and the J gene lost 0 bases, with 10 bases spanning the gap. CDR3 in amino acids: CASSLKITMNTEAFF. The CDR3 DNA sequence: TGTGCCAGCAGCTTGAAGATCACTATGAACACTGAAGCTTTCTTT.

The chain uses TRBV7-9 and TRBJ2-3; 8 bases are a match to TRBD2. Germline V gives CDR1 SEHNR, CDR2 FQNEAQ (reference sequence). There are 15 residues in the CDR3. V trimming: 5 bases; J trimming: 6 bases; junction bases outside the gene matches: 10. In DNA form, the CDR3 reads TGTGCCAGCAGCCCTCTTCGGGGCGGGAGGGATACGCAGTATTTT. This translates into CASSPLRGGRDTQYF.